The sequence of this TCR beta chain was determined in a study of OX40 agonist ivuxolimab in advanced cancers. Background for the entire study: The costimulatory receptor OX40 (CD134) was targeted by ivuxolimab, a fully human IgG2 agonistic monoclonal antibody. Intravenous ivuxolimab was administered to patients every 2 weeks at six dose levels: 0.01, 0.1, 0.3, 1.5, 3 and 10 mg/kg. The paper describes the monotherapy dose-escalation part (N of about 47 patients) of the phase I trial of ivuxolimab. Three dose-escalation patients achieved partial responses, one with hepatocellular carcinoma and two with cutaneous melanoma. Prior anti-PD-1, anti-PD-L1 or anti-CTLA-4 therapy was permitted, and 30% to 50% of dose-escalation patients had received checkpoint inhibitors. In the dose-escalation cohort, 82.7% of patients were male, and the mean age was approximately 55 years, with a range of roughly 23 to 85. Peripheral TCRbeta sequencing was intended to test whether TCR sequence diversity was altered and clonal T-cell expansion was caused by ivuxolimab. Among the approximately 54 dose-escalation patients, 19 had hepatocellular carcinoma, approximately 15 melanoma, 9 renal cell carcinoma and 9 head and neck cancer.

For sequencing of the TCRbeta CDR3 region, genomic DNA was extracted from the sorted cells. The immunoSEQ Assay was used to sequence the TCRbeta CDR3 regions. The clones in this table, taken by TCRdb from immuneACCESS, are in-frame only. Not every clone is retained; where verified, under half of the shortfall comes from an unresolved V gene, and the cause of the rest is unknown. Recorded for this sample are tens of thousands of clones; 80% to 90% of them occurred a single time. The leading ten clones occupy 0.37% of the sample. Patients with a history of autoimmune disease or receiving systemic immunosuppression were excluded from the trial. Peripheral blood for TCR sequencing was drawn from every dose cohort at baseline, at cycle 4 day 1 and at cycle 7 day 1. Samples were obtained from an open-label, multicenter, first-in-human phase I dose-escalation trial of ivuxolimab. Adults with locally advanced or metastatic head and neck squamous cell, hepatocellular, melanoma or renal cell carcinoma were enrolled in the trial. Before TCR sequencing, CD4+ T cells and CD8+ T cells were sorted from peripheral blood as separate populations.

V is clipped by 0 bases and J by 6 bases, and the sequence between their germline boundaries is 7 bases long. Taken from cysteine to phenylalanine, the CDR3 has 12 residues. Only the CDR3 portion is preserved as DNA: 36 bases, with reading frame beginning at the first base. The germline V gene encodes CDR1 SGHRS and CDR2 YFSETQ. Worth noting for this clone: The target of this receptor is not known. Per-nucleotide qualities are absent, and no much larger clonotype sits a single base away.

The full study reports these points: Low levels of normalized T-cell clonal expansion were also seen in some patients who did not respond. Antigen specificity was not determined for the clonally expanded peripheral T cells. After ivuxolimab, more expanded clones were found on average in CD8+ T cells than in CD4+ T cells. At doses from 0.1 to 3.0 mg/kg, clonal expansion was seen in both CD4+ and CD8+ blood T cells between baseline and week 6. In the 0.1-3.0 mg/kg groups, partial responders had among the lowest normalized peripheral clonal expansion, particularly in CD8+ T cells.

The clonotype originates from an adult with an advanced solid tumor such as melanoma, head and neck, liver or kidney cancer. This specimen was CD4+ or CD8+ T cells sorted from blood, taken in a trial of the OX40 agonist ivuxolimab. The rearranged segments are TRBV5-1 and TRBJ2-7; the D region may be TRBD1 or TRBD2, each matching 5 bases equally. The nucleotides read TGCGCCAGCAGCTTGGCCGGGGCCGAGCAGTACTTC. The resulting protein is CASSLAGAEQYF.